This TCR beta chain was captured by sequencing in a study of Graves' ophthalmopathy and Graves' hyperthyroidism. The wider study: Stable hyperthyroid donors showed no ophthalmopathy during 18 months follow-up. Study observations and caveats: Blood also held most thyroid clonotypes expanded above 0.001 frequency.

This clonotype appeared many times. What it binds is not known. The study amplified TCR beta CDR3 regions using RNA transcripts. The first round was an RT-PCR with HTBI primers, and the second round was a multiplex PCR. One entry per CDR3 protein, called by TCRdb with MiXCR from the multiplex PCR reads. The repertoire holds 900,000 to 1,200,000 distinct CDR3 sequences, with roughly two fifths as singletons. Sequencing was performed on peripheral blood or thyroid tissue (not recorded which). The receptor was isolated from an adult man with Graves' hyperthyroidism.

Here the CDR3 reads CASSPGTSGTYQETQYF. The CDR3 DNA reads TGTGCCAGCAGCCCCGGGACTAGCGGGACGTACCAAGAGACCCAGTACTTC. This rearrangement joins TRBV7-9 to TRBJ2-5; 13 bases match TRBD2. The CDR3 length is 17 residues. The J segment lost 0 bases and the V segment lost 5 bases, leaving 6 bases of the junction unmatched. From germline, CDR1 is SEHNR and CDR2 FQNEAQ (reference sequence).